This TCR beta chain was sequenced for a study of T cells in Graves' hyperthyroidism and ophthalmopathy. Whole-study findings and limits: Appearing also in blood were most of the thyroid clonotypes expanded above 0.001. A 13 V-J model separated ophthalmopathy from stable hyperthyroidism.

This clonotype was observed a handful of times. What it recognizes is unknown. Germline V CDR1 and CDR2: SGHTA, FQGNSA. Trimming cost V 1 base and J 0 bases, with 16 bases left between them. There are 18 residues in the CDR3. Exclusions: uncontrolled infection, other autoimmune disease, pregnancy, lactation. Thyroid ultrasound, orbital computed tomography, clinical symptoms, and serum thyroxine and TRAb underpinned diagnoses. Amplified TCR beta CDR3 regions came from RNA transcripts. HTBI primers were used for first-round RT-PCR of the TCR CDR3. TCRdb fed the multiplex PCR reads into MiXCR, producing one record per CDR3 protein. The profile shows approximately 640,000 distinct CDR3 sequences, less than 45% of them singletons.

Material: peripheral blood or thyroid tissue (not recorded which). The TCR originated in an adult man with Graves' disease, either hyperthyroidism or ophthalmopathy (not recorded which). The rearrangement uses TRBV7-2 and TRBJ1-3, with D tentatively TRBD1 (5 bases). The CDR3 region is CASSLVIGALSSGNTIYF. For the CDR3, the DNA is TGTGCCAGCAGCTTAGTGATCGGGGCCCTAAGCTCTGGAAACACCATATATTTT.